This T cell receptor (beta chain) derives from a study of blood T cell repertoires in COVID-19. The wider study: From the United States, Italy and Spain came samples of acute and convalescent COVID-19. T cells, B-cell-depleted T cells, or PBMCs supplied cDNA or gDNA.

Germline loops: CDR1 MNHNS, CDR2 SASEGT. The length of the CDR3 is 15 residues. In the original analysis: From reference gene primer amplification, estimates of nucleated cell counts were derived. This table comes from immunoSEQ multiplex PCR, and its TCRdb copy is limited to in-frame clones, with some not included. That table gives V, J and clone size, and the DNA gave D and trimming. Among around 250,000 clones, 70% to 90% were seen once, and the ten largest hold less than 6%. Turning to this clone: At one of its ends the junction is not consistent with the germline gene, which may arise from a read error.

The sequence derives from a man aged 55 to 70 who had recovered from COVID-19. The genes are TRBV6-1 and TRBJ2-2; 9 bases align to TRBD2. What was sequenced was peripheral blood. The CDR3 here is CASREVAGALGELFF. CDR3 bases: TGTGCCAGCAGGGAAGTAGCGGGGGCCCTCGGGGAGCTGTTTTTT.